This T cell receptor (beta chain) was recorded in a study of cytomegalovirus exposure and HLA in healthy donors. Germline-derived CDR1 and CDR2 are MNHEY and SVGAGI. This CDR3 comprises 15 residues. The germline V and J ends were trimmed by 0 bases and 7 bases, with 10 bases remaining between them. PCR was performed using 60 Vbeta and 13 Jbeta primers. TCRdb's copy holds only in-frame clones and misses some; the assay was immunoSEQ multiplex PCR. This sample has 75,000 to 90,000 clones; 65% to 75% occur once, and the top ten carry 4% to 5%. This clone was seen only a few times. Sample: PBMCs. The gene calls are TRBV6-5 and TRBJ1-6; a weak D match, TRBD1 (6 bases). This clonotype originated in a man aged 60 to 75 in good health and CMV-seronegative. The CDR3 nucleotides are TGTGCCAGCAGTTACTCAACAGGGCTCAATTCACCCCTCCACTTT. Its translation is CASSYSTGLNSPLHF.